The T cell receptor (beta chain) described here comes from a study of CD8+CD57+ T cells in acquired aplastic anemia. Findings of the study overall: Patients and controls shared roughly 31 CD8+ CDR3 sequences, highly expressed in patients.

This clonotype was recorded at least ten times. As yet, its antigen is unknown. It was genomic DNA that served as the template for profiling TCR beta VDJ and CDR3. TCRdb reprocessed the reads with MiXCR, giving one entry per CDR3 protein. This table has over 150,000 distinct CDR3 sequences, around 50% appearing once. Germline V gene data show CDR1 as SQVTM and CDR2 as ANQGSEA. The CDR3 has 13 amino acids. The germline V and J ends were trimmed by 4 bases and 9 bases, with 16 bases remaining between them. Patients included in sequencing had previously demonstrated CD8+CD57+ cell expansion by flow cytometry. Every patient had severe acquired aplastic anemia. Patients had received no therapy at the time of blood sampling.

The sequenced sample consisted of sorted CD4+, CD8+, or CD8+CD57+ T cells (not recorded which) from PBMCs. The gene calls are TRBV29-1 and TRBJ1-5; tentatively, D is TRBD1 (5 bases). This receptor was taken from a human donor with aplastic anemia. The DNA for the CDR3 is TGCAGCGTTGCGTCGACGGGGGGAGGGCCCCAGCATTTT. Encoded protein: CSVASTGGGPQHF.